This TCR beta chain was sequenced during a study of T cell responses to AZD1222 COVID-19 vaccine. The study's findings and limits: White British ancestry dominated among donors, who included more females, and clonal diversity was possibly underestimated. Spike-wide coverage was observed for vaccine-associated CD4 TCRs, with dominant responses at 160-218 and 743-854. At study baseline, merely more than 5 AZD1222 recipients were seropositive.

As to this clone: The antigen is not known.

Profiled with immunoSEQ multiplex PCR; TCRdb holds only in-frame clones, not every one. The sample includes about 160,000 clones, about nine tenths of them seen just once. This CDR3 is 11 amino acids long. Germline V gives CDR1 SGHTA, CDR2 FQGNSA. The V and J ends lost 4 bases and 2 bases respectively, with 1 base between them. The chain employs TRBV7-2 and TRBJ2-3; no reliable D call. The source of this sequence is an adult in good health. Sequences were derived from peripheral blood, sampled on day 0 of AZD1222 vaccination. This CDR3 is CASSSTDTQYF. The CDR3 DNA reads TGTGCCAGCAGCTCCACAGATACGCAGTATTTT.